The T cell receptor beta chain under discussion was sequenced for a study of radiation and T cells in renal cell carcinoma. Study-wide results and limits: Without pretreatment biopsies, baseline tumor clonotype presence was undetermined.

As concerns this clone: No antigen is known for it.

Produced via immunoSEQ multiplex PCR; TCRdb's table is partial and in-frame only. This table holds around 100,000 clones, 80% to 90% found once. The time point is: blood 4 weeks post-SBRT, at nephrectomy. Treatment noted: 15 Gy SBRT to primary tumor, nephrectomy 4 weeks later. Nephrectomy followed 15 Gy stereotactic body radiation by 4 weeks. After SBRT, blood was collected at 2 and 4 weeks, plus baseline. The junction had 14 bases not matched to a gene; V was cut back by 5 bases and J by 6 bases. The CDR3 loop spans 18 amino acids. Looked up from germline, CDR1 is WSHSY and CDR2 is SAAADI. Sequencing used blood, obtained from a patient whose treatment included radiotherapy and nephrectomy. This TCR was recovered from a man aged 55 to 69 with renal cell carcinoma. This sequence joins TRBV10-2 and TRBJ2-3; TRBD2 matches 13 bases. DNA of the CDR3: TGCGCCAGCAGTCACAGGGGAAGGACTAGCGGGAGACCCGATACGCAGTATTTT. It translates to CASSHRGRTSGRPDTQYF.